This T cell receptor (beta chain) emerged from a study of T cell repertoires in cytomegalovirus infection. Across the whole study: Alongside well-studied HLA-B-restricted CMV epitopes, recently identified HLA-C-restricted CMV epitopes were also used. Public TCR beta signatures marked donors with CMV infection and the matching HLA. Findings of the study overall: Summed frequency of public TCR beta families distinguished CMV carriers with the relevant HLA. HLA-C-restricted TCR beta clonotypes specific for CMV led the ex vivo response.

Comment on this clonotype: The antigen is unknown.

MiXCR, applied by TCRdb to the reads, yields one record per CDR3 protein. The profile covers under 850,000 distinct CDR3 sequences, with around 31% appearing a single time and approximately 18% taken by the ten largest. The CDR3 totals 15 residues. Trimming took off 4 bases at V and 6 bases at J, with 19 bases between the two ends. Germline V CDR1 and CDR2: MNHEY, SVGEGT. The sequenced sample was cultured PBMCs, obtained from culture after CMV antigen stimulation. This TCR was sampled from a human donor in good health (CMV status not recorded). Some clones in this sample may be carry-over from other donors' samples. The rearrangement links TRBV6-2 or TRBV6-3 to TRBJ2-7, with D possibly being TRBD1 (6 bases). The CDR3, as DNA: TGTGCCAGCAGTTTGCCCGGACAGACCTCTCCCGAGCAGTACTTC. Translating gives CASSLPGQTSPEQYF.